The clone carrying this TCR beta chain was found once. This specimen comes from a study of T cell responses to AZD1222 COVID-19 vaccine. Data came from immunoSEQ multiplex PCR; TCRdb stores just in-frame clones and leaves some out. The sample contains 130,000 to 150,000 clones, roughly 92% of which appear only once. Between the trimmed V and J ends, which lost 7 bases and 8 bases, there was a span of 20 bases. The CDR3 is made up of 15 amino acids. Per the germline V gene, CDR1 is MNHEY and CDR2 is SMNVEV (reference sequence). The input for sequencing was peripheral blood, taken on day 0 of AZD1222 vaccination. This TCR was recovered from an adult in good health. V and J are TRBV27 and TRBJ1-4; D call uncertain. The DNA for the CDR3 is TGTGCCAGCACCACCCGCCGAGGGTCGGGCGAAAAACTGTTTTTT. This gives the protein CASTTRRGSGEKLFF.